These 17 T cell receptor beta chains were all obtained from the same sample, sequenced in a study of T cell responses to AZD1222 COVID-19 vaccine. Data came from immunoSEQ multiplex PCR; TCRdb stores just in-frame clones and leaves some out. This sample yields approximately 170,000 clones, of which about 86% are seen a single time; about 9.9% belongs to the top ten. The sequencing used peripheral blood, collected 28 days after the second AZD1222 dose. Source of these receptors: an adult who received the AZD1222 COVID-19 vaccine.

Note on this clone: Additional DNA sequences in this sample encode the identical CDR3. This chain uses TRBV5-1 with TRBJ2-5; 8 nucleotides agree with TRBD1. CDR1 and CDR2 from the germline V gene are SGHRS and YFSETQ. This CDR3 is built from 14 residues. With 4 bases clipped from V and 4 bases from J, the junction kept 6 bases outside the gene matches. In DNA form, the CDR3 reads TGCGCCAGCAGCCTCGGACAGGGTAGAGAGACCCAGTACTTC. Protein product: CASSLGQGRETQYF.

The rearrangement uses TRBV19 and TRBJ2-3, with D perhaps TRBD1 (6 bases). V was trimmed by 7 bases and J by 1 base, leaving 21 bases between them. The CDR3 has 17 amino acids. CDR1 is LNHDA, CDR2 SQIVND, per germline (reference sequence). The CDR3 spells CASTTRAPQGGTDTQYF. For the CDR3, the DNA is TGTGCCAGTACTACTCGAGCCCCACAGGGTGGCACAGATACGCAGTATTTT.

The genes are TRBV7-9 and TRBJ2-3; D is undetermined. The V end was cut by 1 base, the J end by 0 bases, with 5 bases between. The CDR3 sequence is 14 residues long. The germline V gene encodes CDR1 SEHNR and CDR2 FQNEAQ (reference sequence). CDR3 sequence (DNA): TGTGCCAGCAGCTTAGGTGATAGCACAGATACGCAGTATTTT. Its protein is CASSLGDSTDTQYF.

The gene calls are TRBV10-1 and TRBJ2-1; 12 nucleotides line up with TRBD2. Germline V lookup: CDR1 WNHNN, CDR2 SYGVQD (reference sequence). J was trimmed by 7 bases and V by 2 bases; bases with no gene match: 9. The CDR3 is made up of 17 amino acids. CDR3 in amino acids: CASSEIQLAGGRNEQFF. CDR3 nucleotides: TGCGCCAGCAGTGAGATTCAGCTAGCGGGGGGGCGTAATGAGCAGTTCTTC.

V gene TRBV4-1 combines with J gene TRBJ2-2; a weak D match, TRBD1 (5 bases). CDR1 and CDR2 from the germline V gene are MGHRA and YSYEKL. There are 15 residues in the CDR3. V dropped 0 bases and J dropped 8 bases, with 13 bases sitting between them. The CDR3 reads CASSQEGLVQGELFF. The CDR3, as DNA: TGCGCCAGCAGCCAAGAGGGGCTAGTTCAAGGGGAGCTGTTTTTT.

The V and J genes are TRBV9 and TRBJ2-1; D is undetermined. Trimming took off 1 base at V and 0 bases at J, with 8 bases between the two ends. CDR3 length equals 15 residues. Germline CDR1 and CDR2: SGDLS and YYNGEE. CDR3 DNA: TGTGCCAGCAGCGTAAGCGAGAGCTCCTACAATGAGCAGTTCTTC. Translated: CASSVSESSYNEQFF.

The chain employs TRBV28 and TRBJ1-2; D call uncertain. Deletions cut 5 bases from V and 8 bases from J, with 12 bases between. The CDR3 consists of 12 residues. Germline-derived CDR1 and CDR2 are MDHEN and SYDVKM. CDR3 region: CASSPLPDGYTF. The CDR3 region has the DNA TGTGCCAGCAGTCCCCTCCCCGACGGCTACACCTTC.

This clone appeared a few times. V usage is TRBV9 and J usage is TRBJ1-4, with D possibly TRBD1 on 6 matching bases. The CDR3 sequence is 18 residues long. Germline V gene data show CDR1 as SGDLS and CDR2 as YYNGEE. Trimming took 4 bases from V and 7 from J, leaving 26 bases between them. CDR3: CASSPTSGGPPTFEKLFF. The DNA for the CDR3 is TGTGCCAGCAGCCCGACCTCGGGGGGGCCACCCACCTTTGAAAAACTGTTTTTT.

This clone was counted only a few times. Here the CDR3 reads CASSLVGGRTQPQHF. DNA for the CDR3: TGCGCCAGCAGCTTGGTCGGGGGCCGTACTCAGCCCCAGCATTTT. The chain is built from TRBV5-1 and TRBJ1-5; a weak D match, TRBD1 (6 bases). Trimming removed 0 bases from V and 6 bases from J, with 13 bases in between. Germline V gene sequence: CDR1 SGHRS, CDR2 YFSETQ. The CDR3 loop spans 15 amino acids.

The chain carries TRBV27 and TRBJ1-1; D uncertain. V lost 2 bases to trimming and J lost 0 bases, with 7 bases between them. CDR1 is MNHEY, CDR2 SMNVEV, per germline (reference sequence). This CDR3 is 14 amino acids long. The CDR3: CASSLARLNTEAFF. The CDR3 DNA sequence: TGTGCCAGCAGTTTAGCCCGGTTGAACACTGAAGCTTTCTTT.

CDR3 amino acids: CASSLGQGDQPQHF. CDR3 nucleotides: TGCGCCAGCAGCTTGGGACAGGGGGATCAGCCCCAGCATTTT. V usage is TRBV5-1 and J usage is TRBJ1-5, with 9 positions matching TRBD1. The CDR3 runs to 14 residues. The V segment lost 0 bases and the J segment 5 bases; nucleotides outside the gene matches: 0. Per the germline V gene, CDR1 is SGHRS and CDR2 is YFSETQ.

This clone came up once. The chain uses TRBV7-6 and TRBJ2-1; 9 bases match TRBD2. The CDR3 has 16 amino acids. V dropped 1 base and J dropped 2; count of bases not matched to a gene: 3. Germline V gene lookup returns CDR1 SGHVS and CDR2 FNYEAQ. CDR3 loop: CASSLETSGPYNEQFF. The CDR3 region has the DNA TGTGCCAGCAGCTTAGAGACTAGCGGCCCCTACAATGAGCAGTTCTTC. The full variable domain, in which reference TRBV7-6 and TRBJ2-1 provide the parts outside the CDR3, is GAGVSQSPRYKVTKRGQDVALRCDPISGHVSLYWYRQALGQGPEFLTYFNYEAQQDKSGLPNDRFSAERPEGSISTLTIQRTEQRDSAMYRCASSLETSGPYNEQFFGPGTRLTVL.

This chain links TRBV3-1 (or the pseudogene TRBV3-2) with TRBJ2-3; TRBD2 aligns across 10 bases. V was pared by 4 bases and J by 2 bases, with 9 bases of the junction left unmatched. Germline V CDR1 and CDR2: LGHDT, YNNKEL (reference sequence). The CDR3 spans 17 residues. The CDR3 region has the DNA TGTGCCAGCAGCCCCTACCAGCTAGCGGGGGTCACAGATACGCAGTATTTT. Translating it yields CASSPYQLAGVTDTQYF.

This clone was counted only a few times. The chain's CDR3 is CACPQGGTNTGELFF. CDR3 DNA sequence: TGTGCCTGTCCACAGGGGGGCACTAACACCGGGGAGCTGTTTTTT. The chain joins TRBV30 to TRBJ2-2; 8 nucleotides match TRBD1. Germline-derived CDR1 and CDR2 are GTSNPN and SVGIG (reference sequence). The V and J ends lost 6 bases and 2 bases, in that order; junction bases with no gene match: 8. The CDR3 totals 15 residues.

The V call is TRBV7-3, the J call TRBJ2-3, with 10 bases fitting TRBD2. The CDR3 consists of 17 residues. Germline V lookup: CDR1 SGHTA, CDR2 FQGTGA. Unmatched junction bases numbered 13, after V lost 6 bases and J lost 4 bases. DNA for the CDR3: TGTGCCAGCAGTTTTTCCCCCAGCGGGGGGGTCTCAGATACGCAGTATTTT. It is translated as CASSFSPSGGVSDTQYF.

The table lists this clone with a few counts. The V and J genes are TRBV5-6 and TRBJ1-1, with D possibly matching TRBD1 (5 bases). Per germline, CDR1 SGHDT and CDR2 YYEEEE. V was clipped by 2 bases and J by 0 bases, with 17 bases between them. CDR3 length: 17 amino acids. The CDR3 protein is CASSFRTRGEMNTEAFF. DNA of the CDR3: TGTGCCAGCAGCTTTCGGACTAGGGGCGAGATGAACACTGAAGCTTTCTTT.

The J gene is TRBJ1-2, the V gene TRBV6-1; D not certain. Germline lookup yields CDR1 MNHNS and CDR2 SASEGT. Trimming stripped 2 bases from V and 6 bases from J, with 7 bases between. This CDR3 has 12 residues. In DNA, the CDR3 is TGTGCCAGCAGTGAATGGGGAAATGGCTACACCTTC. Translating it yields CASSEWGNGYTF.